A single sample is the source of the 29 T cell receptor beta chains below, sequenced in a study of CD8 T cells in ankylosing spondylitis (dated by TCRdb to the late 2010s). On the study overall, not on this receptor specifically: A TCR beta motif of several highly homologous amino acid variants appeared characteristic of blood from ankylosing spondylitis patients.

Antigens of these TCRs are unknown. Preparation of the library involved 5' RACE. Reads for this sample came from an Illumina HiSeq 2500. The public sequencing data were trimmed at Q25 with fastp and processed into clonotypes with MiXCR by TCRdb, which kept only in-frame beta chains. All rows with the same CDR3 protein become a single entry with the most common DNA and genes. The sample includes under 550,000 distinct CDR3 sequences, with roughly 26% observed a single time. Clones ranked in the top ten supply 0.89% of the sample. Sequencing was performed on blood, either unsorted or a sorted T cell fraction (not recorded which). The receptor set was obtained from a male donor with ankylosing spondylitis.

The V call is TRBV27, the J call TRBJ2-1; D uncertain. The germline CDR1 and CDR2 sequences are MNHEY and SMNVEV (reference sequence). The germline V and J ends were trimmed by 1 base and 15 bases, with 22 bases remaining between them. CDR3 size: 15 residues. The CDR3 region has the DNA TGTGCCAGCAGTTTATTCTTCGGCCCAGTAGGGTACGTGTTCTTC. It yields the protein CASSLFFGPVGYVFF.

This clonotype was seen repeatedly, ten times or more. The chain couples TRBV5-1 to TRBJ1-4, with D hard to call. CDR1 is SGHRS and CDR2 is YFSETQ in the germline V gene. Trimming pared 1 base from V and 3 bases from J, leaving 7 bases between. The CDR3 sequence is 14 residues long. The CDR3 DNA sequence: TGCGCCAGCAGCTTGCAGGAACCTAATGAAAAACTGTTTTTT. Protein: CASSLQEPNEKLFF.

This clonotype was found a few times. V gene TRBV10-3 combines with J gene TRBJ2-2; 8 nucleotides agree with TRBD2. The germline gives CDR1 ENHRY, CDR2 SYGVKD. The CDR3 runs to 19 residues. J lost 0 bases, V lost 5 bases, and 14 bases had no gene match. CDR3 sequence (DNA): TGTGCCATCAGTCGACCCTCGGGGGGGAGAGGCCCGAACACCGGGGAGCTGTTTTTT. This translates into CAISRPSGGRGPNTGELFF.

The chain combines TRBV25-1 with TRBJ2-1; D uncertain. CDR3 length: 17 amino acids. Trimming took 3 bases from V and 4 from J, leaving 19 bases between them. Germline V gene lookup returns CDR1 MGHDK and CDR2 SYGVNS. CDR3 nucleotide sequence: TGTGCCAGCAGTGACGATGGAGCAGCGAAGGTTTACAATGAGCAGTTCTTC. Encoded protein: CASSDDGAAKVYNEQFF.

The chain combines TRBV7-8 with TRBJ1-1; perhaps TRBD1 as D (5 bases). The CDR3 is 19 residues long. Deletions cut 2 bases from V and 1 base from J, with 23 bases between. Germline CDR1 reads SGHVS; CDR2 reads FQNEAQ. The CDR3 reads CASSLRTNAGWGRNTEAFF. The DNA for the CDR3 is TGTGCCAGCAGCTTACGTACAAACGCCGGCTGGGGCCGGAACACTGAAGCTTTCTTT. Looking up the rest from reference TRBV7-8 and TRBJ1-1 gives the full variable domain: GAGVSQSPRYKVAKRGQDVALRCDPISGHVSLFWYQQALGQGPEFLTYFQNEAQLDKSGLPSDRFFAERPEGSVSTLKIQRTQQEDSAVYLCASSLRTNAGWGRNTEAFFGQGTRLTVV.

Only a few counts were recorded for this clonotype. This sequence joins TRBV7-9 and TRBJ2-1, with TRBD2 identical over 12 bases. This CDR3 region has 15 residues. CDR1 and CDR2 (germline): SEHNR, FQNEAQ (reference sequence). Trimming at V came to 6 bases and at J to 5 bases, leaving 5 bases not matched to a gene. In nucleotides, the CDR3 is TGTGCCAGCAGACTCCGGACTAGCGGGGACAATGAGCAGTTCTTC. Translated: CASRLRTSGDNEQFF. The full variable domain, completed using reference TRBV7-9 and TRBJ2-1, is DTGVSQNPRHKITKRGQNVTFRCDPISEHNRLYWYRQTLGQGPEFLTYFQNEAQLEKSRLLSDRFSAERPKGSFSTLEIQRTEQGDSAMYLCASRLRTSGDNEQFFGPGTRLTVL.

J is TRBJ1-5 and V is TRBV29-1; no clear D. V lost 5 bases to trimming and J lost 4 bases, with 12 bases between them. The CDR3 has 13 residues. CDR1 is SQVTM and CDR2 is ANQGSEA in the germline V gene. CDR3 region: CSVRSGLNQPQHF. CDR3 in DNA: TGCAGCGTTCGGTCAGGTTTGAATCAGCCCCAGCATTTT.

The V gene is TRBV2, the J gene TRBJ2-3; 7 bases agree with TRBD1. The junction had 7 bases not matched to a gene; V was cut back by 7 bases and J by 3 bases. This CDR3 has 14 residues. Germline V lookup: CDR1 SNHLY, CDR2 FYNNEI. CDR3 sequence: CASKRGRLTDTQYF. CDR3 coding DNA: TGTGCCAGCAAGAGGGGGCGCTTGACAGATACGCAGTATTTT.

The rearrangement joins TRBV24-1 to TRBJ2-1; 11 bases agree with TRBD2. Unmatched junction bases numbered 3, after V lost 5 bases and J lost 1 base. This CDR3 has 16 residues. CDR1 and CDR2 (germline): KGHDR, SFDVKD. This CDR3 is CATSATSGRSYNEQFF. The CDR3 region has the DNA TGTGCCACCAGTGCTACTAGCGGGAGATCCTACAATGAGCAGTTCTTC.

In nucleotides, the CDR3 is TGCGCCAGCAGCTTGGCAACTCTCTCTGGGGCCAACGTCCTGACTTTC. Translating gives CASSLATLSGANVLTF. The J gene is TRBJ2-6, the V gene TRBV5-1; no reliable D call. V was shortened by 0 bases and J by 0 bases, with 7 bases between the two germline ends. The CDR3 is 16 amino acids. Germline CDR1 and CDR2: SGHRS and YFSETQ.

The J gene is TRBJ1-3, the V gene TRBV6-1, with D maybe TRBD1 (5 bases). There are 15 residues in the CDR3. Germline-derived CDR1 and CDR2 are MNHNS and SASEGT. V lost 0 bases and J lost 4, with 10 bases in between. The CDR3 DNA reads TGTGCCAGCAGTGAAGCACCGGGGCAAGGAAACACCATATATTTT. Its translation is CASSEAPGQGNTIYF.

This clonotype occurred a few times. The CDR3 region is CASSPIGLYNYNEQFF. The DNA of the CDR3 is TGTGCCAGCAGTCCGATAGGACTTTATAATTACAATGAGCAGTTCTTC. This chain connects TRBV27 to TRBJ2-1, with D perhaps matching TRBD2 (5 bases). V lost 5 bases and J lost 4, with 18 bases in between. The CDR3 has 16 residues. Germline loops: CDR1 MNHEY, CDR2 SMNVEV (reference sequence).

This clonotype has a handful of counts. The chain is built from TRBV10-3 and TRBJ1-1, with a possible D match to TRBD1 (6 bases). This CDR3 has 16 residues. Trimming left V 4 bases short and J 2 bases short, with 17 bases between. CDR1 ENHRY and CDR2 SYGVKD come from the germline V gene. The CDR3 reads CAISGRGPGENTEAFF. CDR3 DNA: TGTGCCATCAGTGGGCGGGGGCCCGGGGAAAACACTGAAGCTTTCTTT.

This clonotype was seen a handful of times. The gene calls are TRBV6-1 and TRBJ2-1; TRBD2 matches at 10 bases. This CDR3 spans 16 amino acids. Per the germline V gene, CDR1 is MNHNS and CDR2 is SASEGT. Trimming at V came to 6 bases and at J to 2 bases, leaving 7 bases not matched to a gene. The CDR3 DNA follows: TGTGCCAGCAGCCGACTACTAGCGGGGACCTACAATGAGCAGTTCTTC. Its protein is CASSRLLAGTYNEQFF.

The CDR3 here is CAIRQGSWDEQYF. The DNA for the CDR3 is TGTGCCATCAGGCAGGGCTCTTGGGACGAGCAGTACTTC. The rearrangement joins TRBV10-3 to TRBJ2-7; a weak D match, TRBD1 (5 bases). CDR1 and CDR2 (germline): ENHRY, SYGVKD. Trimming took 6 bases from V and 5 from J, leaving 14 bases between them. The CDR3 is 13 amino acids.

This clonotype was seen a few times. J is TRBJ2-1 and V is TRBV24-1, with no clear D. The CDR3 covers 14 residues. CDR1 KGHDR and CDR2 SFDVKD come from the germline V gene. V lost 0 bases to trimming and J lost 4 bases, with 6 bases between them. In DNA, the CDR3 is TGTGCCACCAGTGATTTGACCGAATACAATGAGCAGTTCTTC. It is translated as CATSDLTEYNEQFF.

Here the CDR3 DNA reads TGTGCCAGCAGTTTCCCGACAGGTAACGCTTTCTTT. Translating it yields CASSFPTGNAFF. The chain couples TRBV27 to TRBJ1-1; D may be TRBD1 (6 bases). The CDR3 covers 12 residues. Germline V gives CDR1 MNHEY, CDR2 SMNVEV (reference sequence). V was shortened by 3 bases and J by 11 bases, with 13 bases between the two germline ends.

V gene TRBV5-1 combines with J gene TRBJ2-1, with TRBD2 identical over 7 bases. The CDR3 sequence is 15 residues long. CDR1 and CDR2 from the germline V gene are SGHRS and YFSETQ. Trimming took 1 base from V and 5 from J; bases not matched to a gene: 6. The CDR3 reads CASSLYPSGNNEQFF. The DNA for the CDR3 is TGCGCCAGCAGCTTGTATCCTAGCGGAAACAATGAGCAGTTCTTC.

V gene TRBV29-1 combines with J gene TRBJ2-7; D not resolved. CDR1 is SQVTM, CDR2 ANQGSEA, per germline. The length of the CDR3 is 12 residues. The V end was cut by 4 bases, the J end by 1 base, with 8 bases between. The CDR3 spells CSVAPSSYEQYF. The CDR3 DNA follows: TGCAGCGTTGCTCCAAGTTCCTACGAGCAGTACTTC.

This clonotype was detected many times. The chain joins TRBV12-3 or TRBV12-4 to TRBJ1-2; tentative D call: TRBD1 (6 bases). Trimming shortened V by 3 bases and J by 4 bases, and 12 bases separated the two germline ends. This CDR3 is built from 14 residues. The CDR3 loop is CASSFNRDIYGYTF. The DNA of the CDR3 is TGTGCCAGCAGTTTCAACCGGGACATCTATGGCTACACCTTC.

The chain recombines TRBV20-1 with TRBJ2-4; the D is unclear. Germline loops: CDR1 DFQATT, CDR2 SNEGSKA (reference sequence). The CDR3 is 15 residues long. Trimming left V 3 bases short and J 0 bases short, with 12 bases between. The CDR3 reads CSAREFSGAKNIQYF. Written as DNA, the CDR3 is TGCAGTGCTAGGGAATTTAGTGGAGCCAAAAACATTCAGTACTTC.

The genes are TRBV4-2 and TRBJ2-7; TRBD2 aligns across 10 bases. Germline CDR1 and CDR2: LGHNA and YNFKEQ. V trimming: 4 bases; J trimming: 5 bases; junction bases outside the gene matches: 11. This CDR3 has 16 residues. CDR3 protein: CASSPGEREGRNEQYF. CDR3 DNA sequence: TGTGCCAGCAGCCCCGGTGAGCGGGAGGGCCGAAACGAGCAGTACTTC.

The rearrangement links TRBV10-3 to TRBJ1-1; no definite D call. Trimming pared 0 bases from V and 1 base from J, leaving 21 bases between. In germline, CDR1 is ENHRY, CDR2 SYGVKD. The CDR3 extends over 19 amino acids. The CDR3 spells CAISESVYVEYYGNTEAFF. The CDR3 DNA is TGTGCCATCAGTGAGTCCGTGTATGTGGAGTACTATGGGAACACTGAAGCTTTCTTT.

This clonotype was recorded at least ten times. The rearrangement uses TRBV7-2 and TRBJ1-1; D ambiguous. The ends were cut back, 5 bases at V and 1 base at J, with 8 bases in the middle. CDR1 and CDR2 (germline): SGHTA, FQGNSA. This CDR3 has 13 amino acids. The CDR3 nucleotides read TGTGCCAGCAGCAGCGACCCGAACACTGAAGCTTTCTTT. Translated, it gives CASSSDPNTEAFF.

Only a few counts were recorded for this clonotype. The chain has TRBV5-1 and TRBJ1-3, with 7 bases identical to TRBD1. CDR1 and CDR2 (germline): SGHRS, YFSETQ. This CDR3 region has 15 residues. V gave up 3 bases and J gave up 3 bases; unmatched junction bases: 6. The CDR3 coding sequence is TGCGCCAGCAGCTCGACAGGGTTGGGTGGAAACACCATATATTTT. This codes for CASSSTGLGGNTIYF.

This chain connects TRBV24-1 to TRBJ2-5, with TRBD1 matching over 8 bases. The CDR3 covers 16 residues. V was clipped by 3 bases and J by 5 bases; unmatched bases: 10. CDR1 is KGHDR, CDR2 SFDVKD, per germline. DNA of the CDR3: TGTGCCACCAGTGATCCTCCCGGACAGGGTAGGGAGACCCAGTACTTC. Translated, it gives CATSDPPGQGRETQYF.

This clonotype was seen more than once but under ten times. This chain uses TRBV30 with TRBJ1-5, with D hard to call. V gave up 6 bases and J gave up 3 bases, with 12 bases separating them. In germline, CDR1 is GTSNPN, CDR2 SVGIG (reference sequence). The CDR3 length is 13 residues. In DNA, the CDR3 is TGTGCCTGTGCGGGCCGAAACAATCAGCCCCAGCATTTT. Its translation: CACAGRNNQPQHF.

The chain recombines TRBV5-6 with TRBJ2-5, with 14 bases matching TRBD2. With 7 bases clipped from V and 5 bases from J, the junction kept 10 bases outside the gene matches. The CDR3 contains 16 residues. Looked up from germline, CDR1 is SGHDT and CDR2 is YYEEEE. In DNA form, the CDR3 reads TGTGCCAGCGCAAAGCGACTAGCGGGAGGGGGGGAGACCCAGTACTTC. Residues: CASAKRLAGGGETQYF.

This rearrangement joins TRBV20-1 to TRBJ1-5, with a possible D match to TRBD1 (6 bases). This CDR3 comprises 15 residues. Trimming cost V 6 bases and J 4 bases, with 19 bases left between them. Germline V gene lookup returns CDR1 DFQATT and CDR2 SNEGSKA (reference sequence). The CDR3: CSAETRGQWNQPQHF. The DNA for the CDR3 is TGCAGTGCCGAAACAAGGGGACAATGGAATCAGCCCCAGCATTTT.